Shown below are 29 T cell receptor beta chains from a single sample sequenced in a study of cytomegalovirus exposure and HLA in healthy donors. PCR amplification relied on 60 Vbeta primers (plus 13 Jbeta primers). Profiling relied on immunoSEQ multiplex PCR, and the TCRdb table lists in-frame clones only, not all of them. The sample holds 100,000 to 120,000 clones, about four fifths seen once. Sequenced: PBMCs. All receptors come from a woman aged 60-75 years in good health and CMV-seropositive.

A word on this clone: One junction end disagrees with the germline gene, perhaps due to a read error. The rearrangement uses TRBV6-5 and TRBJ2-7; 9 bases are a match to TRBD1. Looked up from germline, CDR1 is MNHEY and CDR2 is SVGAGI. This CDR3 is 14 amino acids long. In DNA, the CDR3 is TGTGCCAGCAGGCCCGGGACAGGGTACTACGAGCAGTGCTTC. Amino acids: CASRPGTGYYEQCF.

The J gene is TRBJ2-2, the V gene TRBV5-1, with D possibly matching TRBD1 (6 bases). This CDR3 has 15 amino acids. CDR1 and CDR2 from the germline V gene are SGHRS and YFSETQ. The V end lost 6 bases, the J end lost 2 bases, and 14 bases lay between the germline ends. The CDR3 bases are TGCGCCAGCACAATGACAGGATCTAACACCGGGGAGCTGTTTTTT. Translated, it gives CASTMTGSNTGELFF.

The rearrangement links TRBV19 to TRBJ1-5; 7 bases line up with TRBD1. Germline V gene data show CDR1 as LNHDA and CDR2 as SQIVND (reference sequence). Trimming cost V 5 bases and J 4 bases; bases outside gene matches: 11. This CDR3 comprises 16 residues. CDR3 nucleotides: TGTGCCAGTAGTGAAAGGGGGACAGCCAGGAATCAGCCCCAGCATTTT. This translates into CASSERGTARNQPQHF.

The J gene is TRBJ1-2, the V gene TRBV19, with a weak D call TRBD1 (6 bases). The V gene lost 9 bases and the J gene lost 4 bases, with 12 bases spanning the gap. Germline CDR1 reads LNHDA; CDR2 reads SQIVND (reference sequence). CDR3 size: 12 residues. This chain's CDR3 is CASVTGAYGYTF. The CDR3 DNA reads TGTGCCAGCGTGACAGGAGCCTATGGCTACACCTTC.

This clone was counted only a few times. The V call is TRBV6-1, the J call TRBJ1-5; D gene uncertain. V lost 1 base and J lost 9, with 16 bases in between. This CDR3 is built from 15 residues. The germline V gene encodes CDR1 MNHNS and CDR2 SASEGT. CDR3 residues: CASSEGPTHSRPQHF. CDR3 in DNA: TGTGCCAGCAGTGAAGGACCCACTCACAGTCGGCCCCAGCATTTT.

The chain joins TRBV14 to TRBJ2-3, with D possibly being TRBD2 (5 bases). This CDR3 contains 17 residues. Germline values: CDR1 SGHDN, CDR2 FVKESK. V lost 0 bases to trimming and J lost 2 bases, with 15 bases between them. As DNA, the CDR3 is TGTGCCAGCAGCCAAGATGGGCAGCGGAGCCCCACAGATACGCAGTATTTT. Translated: CASSQDGQRSPTDTQYF.

This CDR3 reads CASSMVAASTDTQYF. The CDR3 DNA reads as TGTGCCAGTAGTATGGTAGCAGCTAGCACAGATACGCAGTATTTT. The V call is TRBV19, the J call TRBJ2-3, with no clear D. Germline V CDR1 and CDR2: LNHDA, SQIVND (reference sequence). This CDR3 has 15 amino acids. The V gene lost 3 bases and the J gene lost 0 bases, with 10 bases spanning the gap.

This sequence joins TRBV7-3 and TRBJ2-7, with D perhaps matching TRBD2 (6 bases). V was clipped by 2 bases and J by 0 bases, with 11 bases between them. Germline CDR1 SGHTA, CDR2 FQGTGA. The CDR3 spans 15 residues. The CDR3 coding sequence is TGTGCCAGCAGCTTAGATGGGACTGGCTCCTACGAGCAGTACTTC. This codes for CASSLDGTGSYEQYF. Based on the CDR3 plus reference TRBV7-3 and TRBJ2-7, the full variable domain is GAGVSQTPSNKVTEKGKYVELRCDPISGHTALYWYRQSLGQGPEFLIYFQGTGAADDSGLPNDRFFAVRPEGSVSTLKIQRTERGDSAVYLCASSLDGTGSYEQYFGPGTRLTVT.

CDR3 nucleotide sequence: TGTGCCAGCAGTTTCTACAGGGCTTCGAACACTGAAGCTTTCTTT. It translates to CASSFYRASNTEAFF. This sequence joins TRBV28 and TRBJ1-1; TRBD1 is a possible D gene (6 bases). From germline, CDR1 is MDHEN and CDR2 SYDVKM. The CDR3 runs to 15 residues. The germline V and J ends were trimmed by 3 bases and 1 base, with 12 bases remaining between them.

This clone has just one count. This chain uses TRBV5-1 with TRBJ2-2; 7 nucleotides line up with TRBD1. Germline V gives CDR1 SGHRS, CDR2 YFSETQ. The CDR3 totals 15 residues. Unmatched junction bases numbered 4, after V lost 5 bases and J lost 0 bases. In DNA form, the CDR3 reads TGCGCCAGCAGACCGACAGGGACGAACACCGGGGAGCTGTTTTTT. Translated: CASRPTGTNTGELFF.

The rearrangement uses TRBV15 and TRBJ2-1, with unresolved D. CDR3 size: 14 residues. Germline V gives CDR1 LNHNV, CDR2 YYDKDF (reference sequence). With 8 bases removed from V and 0 bases from J, the gap between germline ends came to 11 bases. In DNA, the CDR3 is TGTGCCACCGGCGGTGTGAGCTCCTACAATGAGCAGTTCTTC. The encoded protein is CATGGVSSYNEQFF.

The chain joins TRBV18 to TRBJ1-2; TRBD1 matches at 8 bases. The V gene end was trimmed by 1 base and the J gene end by 5 bases; junction bases not matched to a gene: 9. The germline gives CDR1 KGHSH, CDR2 LQKENI. The CDR3 sequence is 16 residues long. For the CDR3, the DNA is TGTGCCAGCTCACCACAGGTCCAGGGGGCAGAGTATGGCTACACCTTC. As protein: CASSPQVQGAEYGYTF.

This clone was seen just once. This sequence joins TRBV28 and TRBJ2-2; 15 bases match TRBD2. There are 19 residues in the CDR3. V was pared by 3 bases and J by 3 bases, with 8 bases of the junction left unmatched. Germline values: CDR1 MDHEN, CDR2 SYDVKM. The DNA for the CDR3 is TGTGCCAGCAGTTTCCCGGGACTAGCGGGAGGTGGGCACACCGGGGAGCTGTTTTTT. Translating gives CASSFPGLAGGGHTGELFF.

The V call is TRBV7-8, the J call TRBJ2-5; TRBD2 is a possible D gene (5 bases). Germline V gives CDR1 SGHVS, CDR2 FQNEAQ. The ends were cut back, 2 bases at V and 3 bases at J, with 22 bases in the middle. The CDR3 runs 18 residues. The CDR3 coding sequence is TGTGCCAGCAGCTTAAGGGTATCACACCGGGATAAAAAAGAGACCCAGTACTTC. Protein product: CASSLRVSHRDKKETQYF. The full variable domain, with the rest looked up from reference TRBV7-8 and TRBJ2-5, is GAGVSQSPRYKVAKRGQDVALRCDPISGHVSLFWYQQALGQGPEFLTYFQNEAQLDKSGLPSDRFFAERPEGSVSTLKIQRTQQEDSAVYLCASSLRVSHRDKKETQYFGPGTRLLVL.

This clone was seen only a few times. The chain employs TRBV5-4 and TRBJ2-7; 7 bases are a match to TRBD1. The CDR3 length is 14 residues. The V and J ends lost 4 bases and 2 bases, in that order; junction bases with no gene match: 6. Germline lookup yields CDR1 SGHNT and CDR2 YYREEE (reference sequence). The CDR3 sequence is CASSLGQDTYEQYF. The CDR3 nucleotides are TGTGCCAGCAGCCTAGGACAGGACACCTACGAGCAGTACTTC.

The J gene is TRBJ2-1, the V gene TRBV27; D remains ambiguous. Germline V gives CDR1 MNHEY, CDR2 SMNVEV (reference sequence). Trimming removed 2 bases at V and 8 bases at J, with 16 bases between. The CDR3 extends over 15 amino acids. The CDR3 loop reads CASSLTSLQIDEQFF. The CDR3 DNA follows: TGTGCCAGCAGTTTAACGTCCCTCCAGATTGATGAGCAGTTCTTC.

There are a few counts of this clone. The V gene is TRBV6-6, the J gene TRBJ1-1, with 7 nucleotides matching TRBD1. The CDR3 is made up of 15 amino acids. Germline assignment: CDR1 MNHNY and CDR2 SVGAGI (reference sequence). Trimming cost V 5 bases and J 0 bases; bases outside gene matches: 6. The CDR3 bases are TGTGCCAGCAGTCCGCCAGGGGGTCTGAACACTGAAGCTTTCTTT. Protein sequence: CASSPPGGLNTEAFF.

The rearrangement joins TRBV29-1 to TRBJ2-4; D is possibly TRBD2 (6 bases). Trimming took off 8 bases at V and 6 bases at J, with 14 bases between the two ends. CDR1 SQVTM and CDR2 ANQGSEA come from the germline V gene. The CDR3 is 12 residues long. The CDR3 sequence is CSCGEWGNIQYF. CDR3 sequence (DNA): TGCAGCTGCGGGGAGTGGGGAAACATTCAGTACTTC. Supplemented by reference TRBV29-1 and TRBJ2-4, the full variable domain reads SAVISQKPSRDICQRGTSLTIQCQVDSQVTMMFWYRQQPGQSLTLIATANQGSEATYESGFVIDKFPISRPNLTFSTLTVSNMSPEDSSIYLCSCGEWGNIQYFGAGTRLSVL.

This chain connects TRBV19 to TRBJ2-7; 10 bases line up with TRBD2. Germline CDR1 is LNHDA and CDR2 is SQIVND (reference sequence). The CDR3 spans 18 residues. V lost 2 bases and J lost 3; bases outside the gene matches: 13. CDR3 sequence: CASSITGLASGSGYEQYF. The CDR3 DNA reads as TGTGCCAGTAGTATAACCGGTTTGGCTAGCGGGAGTGGCTACGAGCAGTACTTC.

The chain carries TRBV5-3 and TRBJ2-7, with a tentative D call TRBD2 (6 bases). TRBV5-3 is an open reading frame, and its role is uncertain. CDR3 size: 16 residues. Trimming left V 0 bases short and J 0 bases short, with 13 bases between. The CDR3 spells CARSLVGGKISYEQYF. DNA for the CDR3: TGTGCCAGAAGCTTGGTGGGCGGGAAGATCTCCTACGAGCAGTACTTC.

The V and J genes are TRBV28 and TRBJ2-7, with D possibly being TRBD2 (6 bases). The CDR3 contains 17 residues. V lost 3 bases, J lost 0 bases, and 18 bases lay in between. Germline CDR1 and CDR2: MDHEN and SYDVKM. CDR3 sequence (DNA): TGTGCCAGCAGTTTCCCCCTAAGCGGAGGGAGCTCCTACGAGCAGTACTTC. Amino acids: CASSFPLSGGSSYEQYF.

This clone appeared a single time. The genes are TRBV27 and TRBJ1-5; perhaps TRBD1 as D (5 bases). This CDR3 has 15 amino acids. V was shortened by 6 bases and J by 2 bases, with 14 bases between the two germline ends. In germline, CDR1 is MNHEY, CDR2 SMNVEV (reference sequence). The CDR3 is CASRGGRGGNQPQHF. The CDR3 DNA sequence: TGTGCCAGCAGGGGAGGGAGGGGAGGCAATCAGCCCCAGCATTTT.

This clone has just a few counts. This chain links TRBV4-1 with TRBJ2-7; 11 nucleotides match TRBD1. The germline V gene has CDR1 MGHRA and CDR2 YSYEKL. This CDR3 has 16 amino acids. V shed 4 bases and J 0 bases; nucleotides not matched to a gene: 5. The CDR3 region has the DNA TGCGCCAGCAGCCCGAGGACAGGGGGCCTCTCCTACGAGCAGTACTTC. The encoded protein is CASSPRTGGLSYEQYF.

This clone was seen only a few times. The chain combines TRBV7-9 with TRBJ1-5; D is unclear. This CDR3 is 17 amino acids long. The V end lost 5 bases, the J end lost 0 bases, and 17 bases lay between the germline ends. Germline V gives CDR1 SEHNR, CDR2 FQNEAQ (reference sequence). CDR3 sequence: CASSASRGVYSNQPQHF. The CDR3 DNA is TGTGCCAGCAGCGCCTCACGGGGTGTATATAGCAATCAGCCCCAGCATTTT.

The V and J genes are TRBV6-6 and TRBJ1-1, with TRBD1 as a possible D gene (5 bases). CDR3 length: 13 residues. Germline values: CDR1 MNHNY, CDR2 SVGAGI (reference sequence). Between the trimmed V and J ends, which lost 4 bases and 4 bases, there was a span of 10 bases. CDR3 in amino acids: CASSLMGGTEAFF. The DNA for the CDR3 is TGTGCCAGCAGTTTGATGGGGGGCACTGAAGCTTTCTTT.

The chain employs TRBV5-1 and TRBJ2-5, with 15 bases matching TRBD2. The CDR3 consists of 17 residues. The germline V gene has CDR1 SGHRS and CDR2 YFSETQ. J was trimmed by 5 bases and V by 4 bases; bases with no gene match: 9. Written as DNA, the CDR3 is TGCGCCAGCAGCCCTCCGGGACTAGCGGGAGGAGGGGAGACCCAGTACTTC. Translating gives CASSPPGLAGGGETQYF.

The V gene is TRBV28, the J gene TRBJ2-7, with D possibly being TRBD1 (9 bases). Germline loops: CDR1 MDHEN, CDR2 SYDVKM. V lost 6 bases, J lost 7 bases, and 19 bases lay in between. There are 14 residues in the CDR3. CDR3 region: CASRDTGGGREQYF. In nucleotides, the CDR3 is TGTGCCAGCAGGGATACAGGGGGCGGGAGGGAGCAGTACTTC.

This clone occurred once. The chain uses TRBV15 and TRBJ2-3, with no clear D. Germline CDR1 reads LNHNV; CDR2 reads YYDKDF (reference sequence). The length of the CDR3 is 18 residues. Trimming took off 1 base at V and 2 bases at J, with 19 bases between the two ends. CDR3 bases: TGTGCCACCAGCAGAGGGATGGGTAGCTCCCCTTACACAGATACGCAGTATTTT. Its protein product is CATSRGMGSSPYTDTQYF.

The rearrangement uses TRBV4-1 and TRBJ1-5; the match to TRBD1 covers 9 bases. V shed 1 base, J shed 6 bases, and the junction held 4 bases outside the gene matches. From germline, CDR1 is MGHRA and CDR2 YSYEKL. This CDR3 spans 15 amino acids. CDR3 in amino acids: CASSQGTGVSQPQHF. CDR3 bases: TGCGCCAGCAGCCAAGGGACAGGGGTGAGTCAGCCCCAGCATTTT.